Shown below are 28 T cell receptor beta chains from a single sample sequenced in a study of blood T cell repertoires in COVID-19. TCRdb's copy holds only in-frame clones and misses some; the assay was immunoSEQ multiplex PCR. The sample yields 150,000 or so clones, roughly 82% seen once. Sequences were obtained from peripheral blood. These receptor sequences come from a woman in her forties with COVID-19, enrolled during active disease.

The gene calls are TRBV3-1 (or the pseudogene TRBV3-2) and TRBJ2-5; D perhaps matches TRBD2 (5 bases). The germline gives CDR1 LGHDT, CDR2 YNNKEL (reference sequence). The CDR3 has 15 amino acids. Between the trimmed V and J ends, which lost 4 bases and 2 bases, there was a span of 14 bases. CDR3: CASSPSVGAQETQYF. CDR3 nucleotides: TGTGCCAGCAGCCCATCTGTGGGAGCTCAAGAGACCCAGTACTTC.

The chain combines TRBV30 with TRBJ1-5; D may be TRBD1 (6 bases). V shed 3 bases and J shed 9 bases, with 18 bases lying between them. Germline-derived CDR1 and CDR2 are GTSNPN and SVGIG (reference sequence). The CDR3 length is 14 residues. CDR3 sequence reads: CAWSAWTAPGPQHF. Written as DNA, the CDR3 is TGTGCCTGGAGCGCCTGGACAGCGCCGGGGCCCCAGCATTTT.

The CDR3 region is CAWIRDSSKNTGELFF. The CDR3, as DNA: TGTGCCTGGATCCGGGACTCCTCAAAGAACACCGGGGAGCTGTTTTTT. The chain has TRBV30 and TRBJ2-2; a possible D gene is TRBD2 (6 bases). CDR3 length: 16 residues. Germline CDR1 is GTSNPN and CDR2 is SVGIG (reference sequence). The germline V and J ends were trimmed by 4 bases and 1 base, with 16 bases remaining between them. The entire variable domain, with the rest obtained from reference TRBV30 and TRBJ2-2, is as follows: SQTIHQWPATLVQPVGSPLSLECTVEGTSNPNLYWYRQAAGRGLQLLFYSVGIGQISSEVPQNLSASRPQDRQFILSSKKLLLSDSGFYLCAWIRDSSKNTGELFFGEGSRLTVL.

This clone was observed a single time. The CDR3 DNA reads as TGTGCCAGTAGTGTGACAATTGATAATGAAAAACTGTTTTTT. Protein: CASSVTIDNEKLFF. The chain uses TRBV19 and TRBJ1-4, with D unresolved. V was trimmed by 5 bases and J by 4 bases, leaving 11 bases between them. This CDR3 region has 14 residues. The germline CDR1 and CDR2 sequences are LNHDA and SQIVND (reference sequence).

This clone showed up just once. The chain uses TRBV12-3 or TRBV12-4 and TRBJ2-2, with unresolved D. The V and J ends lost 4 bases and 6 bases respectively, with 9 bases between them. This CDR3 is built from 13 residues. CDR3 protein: CASSSGAPGELFF. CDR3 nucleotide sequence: TGTGCCAGCAGTTCCGGAGCCCCCGGGGAGCTGTTTTTT.

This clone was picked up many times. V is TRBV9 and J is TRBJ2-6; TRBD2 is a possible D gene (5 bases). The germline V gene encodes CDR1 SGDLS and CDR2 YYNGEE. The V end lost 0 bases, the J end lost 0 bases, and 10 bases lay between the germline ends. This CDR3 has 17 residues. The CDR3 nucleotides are TGTGCCAGCAGCGTAGGGACTCGCAGCTCTGGGGCCAACGTCCTGACTTTC. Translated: CASSVGTRSSGANVLTF.

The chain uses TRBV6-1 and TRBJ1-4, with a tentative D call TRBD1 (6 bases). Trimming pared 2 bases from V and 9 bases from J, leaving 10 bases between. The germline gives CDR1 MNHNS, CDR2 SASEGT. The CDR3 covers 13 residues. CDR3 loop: CASSESWGQKLFF. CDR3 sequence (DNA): TGTGCCAGCAGTGAATCTTGGGGGCAAAAACTGTTTTTT.

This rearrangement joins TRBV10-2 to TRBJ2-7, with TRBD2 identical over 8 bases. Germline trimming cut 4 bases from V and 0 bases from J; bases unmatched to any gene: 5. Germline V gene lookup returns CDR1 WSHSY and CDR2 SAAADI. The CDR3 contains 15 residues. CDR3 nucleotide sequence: TGCGCCAGCAGTGTTGAGCGGGGGAGCTCCTACGAGCAGTACTTC. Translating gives CASSVERGSSYEQYF.

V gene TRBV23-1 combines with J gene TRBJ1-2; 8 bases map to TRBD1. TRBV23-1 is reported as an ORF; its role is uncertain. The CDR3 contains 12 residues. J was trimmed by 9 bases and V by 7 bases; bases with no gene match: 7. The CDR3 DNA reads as TGCGCCAGCACCCAGACAGGGGATTGCTACACCTTC. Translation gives CASTQTGDCYTF.

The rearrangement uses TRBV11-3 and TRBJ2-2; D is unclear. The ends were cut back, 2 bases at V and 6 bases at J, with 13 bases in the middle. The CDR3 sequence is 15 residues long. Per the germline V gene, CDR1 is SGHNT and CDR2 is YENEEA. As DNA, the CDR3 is TGTGCCAGCAGCTTATCCCCCCCAATGTCCGGGGAGCTGTTTTTT. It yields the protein CASSLSPPMSGELFF.

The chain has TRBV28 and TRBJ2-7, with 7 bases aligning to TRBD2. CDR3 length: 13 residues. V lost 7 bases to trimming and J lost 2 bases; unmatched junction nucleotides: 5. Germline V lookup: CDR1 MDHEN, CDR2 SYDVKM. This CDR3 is CASTLGGTYEQYF. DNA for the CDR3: TGTGCCAGCACCTTGGGGGGGACCTACGAGCAGTACTTC. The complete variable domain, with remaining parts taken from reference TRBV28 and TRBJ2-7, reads DVKVTQSSRYLVKRTGEKVFLECVQDMDHENMFWYRQDPGLGLRLIYFSYDVKMKEKGDIPEGYSVSREKKERFSLILESASTNQTSMYLCASTLGGTYEQYFGPGTRLTVT.

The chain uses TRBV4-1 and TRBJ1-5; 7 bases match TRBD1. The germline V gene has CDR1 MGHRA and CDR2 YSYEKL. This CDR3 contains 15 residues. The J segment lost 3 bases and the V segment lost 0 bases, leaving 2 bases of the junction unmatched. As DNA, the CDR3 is TGCGCCAGCAGCCAAGAGGGACAGCTCAATCAGCCCCAGCATTTT. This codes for CASSQEGQLNQPQHF.

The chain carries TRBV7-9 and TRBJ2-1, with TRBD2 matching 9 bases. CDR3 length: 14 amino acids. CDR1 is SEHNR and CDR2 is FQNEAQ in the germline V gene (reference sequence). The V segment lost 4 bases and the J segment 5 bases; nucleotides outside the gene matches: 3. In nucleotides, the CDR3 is TGTGCCAGCAGCTCGACTAGCGGCCACAATGAGCAGTTCTTC. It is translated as CASSSTSGHNEQFF.

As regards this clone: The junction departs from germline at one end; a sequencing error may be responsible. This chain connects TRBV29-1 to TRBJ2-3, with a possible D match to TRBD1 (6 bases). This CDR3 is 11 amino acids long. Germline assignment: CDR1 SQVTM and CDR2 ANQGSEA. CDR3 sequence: CSVPTGSPPHF. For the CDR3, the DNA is TGCAGCGTCCCCACAGGGTCTCCCCCACATTTT.

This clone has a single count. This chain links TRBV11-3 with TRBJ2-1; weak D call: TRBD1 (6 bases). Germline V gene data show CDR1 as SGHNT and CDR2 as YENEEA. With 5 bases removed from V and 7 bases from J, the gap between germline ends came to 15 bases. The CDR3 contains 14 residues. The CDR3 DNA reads TGTGCCAGCAGCGCAGGGGACCTTGGGAATGAGCAGTTCTTC. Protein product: CASSAGDLGNEQFF.

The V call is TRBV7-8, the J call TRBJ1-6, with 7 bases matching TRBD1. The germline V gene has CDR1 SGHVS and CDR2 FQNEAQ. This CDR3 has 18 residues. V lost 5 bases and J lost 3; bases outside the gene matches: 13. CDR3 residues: CASSLLRQGPNYNSPLHF. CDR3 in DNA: TGTGCCAGCAGCCTTCTCAGACAGGGACCCAACTATAATTCACCCCTCCACTTT.

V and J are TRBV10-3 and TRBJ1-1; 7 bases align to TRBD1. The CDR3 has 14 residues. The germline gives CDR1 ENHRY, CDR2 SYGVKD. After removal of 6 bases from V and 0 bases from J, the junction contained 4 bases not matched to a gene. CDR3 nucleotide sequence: TGTGCCATCAGAAACAGGGGAATGAACACTGAAGCTTTCTTT. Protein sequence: CAIRNRGMNTEAFF.

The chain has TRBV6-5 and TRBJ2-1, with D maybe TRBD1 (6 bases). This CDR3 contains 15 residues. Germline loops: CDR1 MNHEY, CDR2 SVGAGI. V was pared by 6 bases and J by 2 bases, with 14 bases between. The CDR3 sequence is CASSTGTPTYNEQFF. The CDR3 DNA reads TGTGCCAGCAGCACCGGGACACCAACCTACAATGAGCAGTTCTTC.

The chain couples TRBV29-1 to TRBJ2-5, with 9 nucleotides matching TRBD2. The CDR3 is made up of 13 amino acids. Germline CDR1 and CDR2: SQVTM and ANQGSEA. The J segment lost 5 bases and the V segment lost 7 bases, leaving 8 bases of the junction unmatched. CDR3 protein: CSGSSGSVETQYF. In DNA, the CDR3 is TGCAGCGGGAGTAGCGGGAGTGTCGAGACCCAGTACTTC.

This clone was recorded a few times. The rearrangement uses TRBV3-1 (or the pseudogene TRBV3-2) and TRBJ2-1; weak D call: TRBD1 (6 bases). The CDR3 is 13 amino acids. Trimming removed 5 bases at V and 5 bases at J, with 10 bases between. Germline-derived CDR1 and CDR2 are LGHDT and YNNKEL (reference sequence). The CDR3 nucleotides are TGTGCCAGCAGCAAAAGACAGGACAATGAGCAGTTCTTC. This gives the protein CASSKRQDNEQFF.

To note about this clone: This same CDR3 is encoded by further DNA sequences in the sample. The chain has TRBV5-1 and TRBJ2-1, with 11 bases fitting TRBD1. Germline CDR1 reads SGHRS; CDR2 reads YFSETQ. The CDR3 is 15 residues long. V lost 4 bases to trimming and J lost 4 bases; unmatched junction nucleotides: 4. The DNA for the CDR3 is TGCGCCAGCAGCCTGGGACAGGGGGTTTACAATGAGCAGTTCTTC. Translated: CASSLGQGVYNEQFF.

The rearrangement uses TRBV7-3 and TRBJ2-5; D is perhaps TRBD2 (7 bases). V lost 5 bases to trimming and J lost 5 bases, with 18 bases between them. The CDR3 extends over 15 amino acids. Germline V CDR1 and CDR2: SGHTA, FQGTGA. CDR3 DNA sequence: TGTGCCAGCAGCCTCATAGGGGGGGCCCGGGAGACCCAGTACTTC. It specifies CASSLIGGARETQYF.

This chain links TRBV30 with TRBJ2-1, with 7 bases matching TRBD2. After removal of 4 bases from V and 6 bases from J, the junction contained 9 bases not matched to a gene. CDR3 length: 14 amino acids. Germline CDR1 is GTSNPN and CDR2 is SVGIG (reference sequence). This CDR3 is CAWTRGSGPNEQFF. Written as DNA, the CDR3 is TGTGCCTGGACCCGGGGTAGCGGGCCCAATGAGCAGTTCTTC.

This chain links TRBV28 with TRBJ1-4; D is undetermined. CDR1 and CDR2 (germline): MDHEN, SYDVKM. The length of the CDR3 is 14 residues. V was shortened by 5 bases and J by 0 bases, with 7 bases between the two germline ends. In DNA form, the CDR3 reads TGTGCCAGCAGTGACATTGCAACTAATGAAAAACTGTTTTTT. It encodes CASSDIATNEKLFF.

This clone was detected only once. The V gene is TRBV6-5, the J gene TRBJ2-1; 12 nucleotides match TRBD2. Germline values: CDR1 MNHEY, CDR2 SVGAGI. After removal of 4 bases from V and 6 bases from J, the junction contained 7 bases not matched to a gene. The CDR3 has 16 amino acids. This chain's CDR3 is CASSSSTSGRPNEQFF. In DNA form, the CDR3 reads TGTGCCAGCAGTTCTTCCACTAGCGGGAGGCCCAATGAGCAGTTCTTC.

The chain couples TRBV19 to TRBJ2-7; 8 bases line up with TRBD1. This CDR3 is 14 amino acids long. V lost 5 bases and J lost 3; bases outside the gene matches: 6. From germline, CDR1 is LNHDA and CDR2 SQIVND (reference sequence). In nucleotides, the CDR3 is TGTGCCAGTAGTCCGCGACAGGGGCACTACGAGCAGTACTTC. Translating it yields CASSPRQGHYEQYF.

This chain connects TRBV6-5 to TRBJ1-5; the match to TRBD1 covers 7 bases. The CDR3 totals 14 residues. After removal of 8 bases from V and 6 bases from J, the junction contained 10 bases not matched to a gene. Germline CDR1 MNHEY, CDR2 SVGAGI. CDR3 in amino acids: CASRDRALLQPQHF. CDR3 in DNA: TGTGCCAGCCGAGACAGGGCGTTGCTTCAGCCCCAGCATTTT.

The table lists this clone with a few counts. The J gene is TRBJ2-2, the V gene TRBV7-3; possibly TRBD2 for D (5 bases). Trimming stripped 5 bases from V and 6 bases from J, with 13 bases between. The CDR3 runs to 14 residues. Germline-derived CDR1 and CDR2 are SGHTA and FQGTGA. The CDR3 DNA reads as TGTGCCAGCAGCCTCCTCAGAGGGTCCGGGGAGCTGTTTTTT. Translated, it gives CASSLLRGSGELFF.